The 30 T cell receptor beta chains reported below all come from one sample, sequenced in a study of Tregs in tolerant kidney transplant recipients. Mixed chimerism was transient after nonmyeloablative marrow transplants from related graft donors. The method was immunoSEQ multiplex PCR; TCRdb's version includes in-frame clones alone and lacks a portion of them. This sample's clone table lists about 15,000 clones. The sequencing used CD4+ T cells from blood (PBMCs), collected 12 months after the transplant. These receptors came from a human patient who received a combined kidney and bone marrow transplant. The graft donor may be the source of some T cells.

About this clone: The sequenced fragment ends 3 residues before the CDR3 boundary, so the rest is inferred from the germline J gene. The chain has TRBV19 and TRBJ1-1; unclear D gene. Trimming removed 1 base at V and 6 bases at J, with 12 bases between. The CDR3 is 14 amino acids. Germline V lookup: CDR1 LNHDA, CDR2 SQIVND (reference sequence). This CDR3 reads CASSIAVHEAEAFF. CDR3 bases read: TGTGCCAGTAGTATAGCCGTCCACGAGGCTGAA.

Concerning this clone: The read comes to an end 3 residues before the CDR3 does, leaving the germline J gene to fill in the end. This chain connects TRBV10-3 to TRBJ2-3, with D perhaps TRBD2 (6 bases). The V and J ends lost 6 bases and 0 bases respectively, with 10 bases between them. The CDR3 has 14 amino acids. CDR1 and CDR2 from the germline V gene are ENHRY and SYGVKD. CDR3 amino acids: CAIRKGTSTDTQYF. The covered CDR3 bases are TGTGCCATCAGGAAGGGGACTAGCACAGATACG.

On this clone: The sequenced fragment ends 3 residues before the CDR3 boundary, so the rest is inferred from the germline J gene. The chain carries TRBV20-1 and TRBJ2-5, with D possibly matching TRBD2 (7 bases). Trimming pared 0 bases from V and 5 bases from J, leaving 16 bases between. The CDR3 is made up of 15 amino acids. The germline V gene has CDR1 DFQATT and CDR2 SNEGSKA (reference sequence). The chain's CDR3 is CSARDWGGARETQYF. Partial CDR3 DNA: TGCAGTGCTAGAGACTGGGGGGGGGCGCGGGAGACC.

Of note for this clone: The CDR3 end falls 3 residues outside the read, so it is completed with the germline J gene. V is TRBV5-1 and J is TRBJ1-1; weak D call: TRBD1 (6 bases). Deletions cut 4 bases from V and 3 bases from J, with 10 bases between. There are 13 residues in the CDR3. Germline V gene sequence: CDR1 SGHRS, CDR2 YFSETQ. The CDR3 bases that were read are TGCGCCAGCAGCCCGGACAGTTACACTGAA. Protein product: CASSPDSYTE. The full CDR3 sequence reads CASSPDSYTEAFF.

This clone is identified as medium-sized (0.01 to 0.1%) from frequency. The CDR3 end lies 3 residues beyond the end of the read and is filled in from the germline J gene. This sequence joins TRBV6-2 or TRBV6-3 and TRBJ1-1; the D is unclear. V dropped 6 bases and J dropped 1 base, with 9 bases sitting between them. There are 13 residues in the CDR3. In germline, CDR1 is MNHEY, CDR2 SVGEGT. This CDR3 reads CASRNTKNTEAFF. Incomplete CDR3 DNA: TGTGCCAGCAGGAATACAAAGAACACTGAA.

As for this clone: The CDR3 extends 3 residues past the end of the read, so its final part is completed from the germline J gene. This rearrangement joins TRBV20-1 to TRBJ1-1, with 10 bases that match TRBD1. The CDR3 totals 15 residues. V lost 1 base and J lost 2; bases outside the gene matches: 4. Germline V gene sequence: CDR1 DFQATT, CDR2 SNEGSKA (reference sequence). CDR3 sequence: CSARVGTGANTEAFF. CDR3 bases read: TGCAGTGCTAGAGTAGGGACAGGGGCAAACACTGAA.

For this clone: The CDR3 end is not reached by the read, which stops 3 residues before it; the germline J gene fills it in. The chain couples TRBV20-1 to TRBJ2-4; 10 bases line up with TRBD2. V was clipped by 0 bases and J by 2 bases; unmatched bases: 7. The CDR3 sequence is 17 residues long. CDR1 and CDR2 (germline): DFQATT, SNEGSKA (reference sequence). CDR3 protein: CSARDLGLALTKNIQYF. CDR3 DNA, as far as it was read: TGCAGTGCTAGAGATCTGGGACTAGCGCTCACCAAAAACATT.

Points on this clone: The read gets to within 3 residues of the CDR3 end, and the germline J gene fills in the rest. The chain joins TRBV2 to TRBJ2-2; D is unclear. In germline, CDR1 is SNHLY, CDR2 FYNNEI. This CDR3 has 14 amino acids. V was cut by 8 bases and J by 2 bases, with 12 bases left in between. The CDR3 DNA, read in part, is TGTGCCAGCTCCTCGAAGCCAAACACCGGGGAG. Translation gives CASSSKPNTGE. The full CDR3 protein reads CASSSKPNTGELFF.

On this clone: The CDR3 end falls 3 residues outside the read, so it is completed with the germline J gene. J is TRBJ2-2 and V is TRBV20-1; 7 nucleotides agree with TRBD2. The CDR3 length is 12 residues. CDR1 and CDR2 (germline): DFQATT, SNEGSKA (reference sequence). V trimming: 5 bases; J trimming: 7 bases; junction bases outside the gene matches: 4. The sequenced CDR3 bases are TGCAGTGCTCGTTTAGCGGGCGGGGAG. Translated: CSARLAGGE. From start to end, the CDR3 is CSARLAGGELFF.

In the case of this clone: The read stops 3 residues short of the end of the CDR3; the missing end is completed from the germline J gene. The chain recombines TRBV20-1 with TRBJ2-1, with D unresolved. Trimming shortened V by 0 bases and J by 9 bases, and 18 bases separated the two germline ends. CDR3 size: 15 residues. Germline CDR1 reads DFQATT; CDR2 reads SNEGSKA (reference sequence). The sequenced part of the CDR3 DNA is TGCAGTGCTAGAGAGATAATCCCGGTTCCCATTGAG. It specifies CSAREIIPVPIE. The full CDR3 sequence reads CSAREIIPVPIEQFF.

In the case of this clone: The CDR3 goes on 3 residues after the read ends, and that part is filled in from the germline J gene. This chain joins TRBV7-2 and TRBJ2-7; TRBD2 aligns across 8 bases. Germline values: CDR1 SGHTA, CDR2 FQGNSA. V lost 2 bases and J lost 1; bases outside the gene matches: 4. This CDR3 has 15 amino acids. The CDR3 here is CASSLQPSGSYEQYF. The sequenced CDR3 bases are TGTGCCAGCAGCTTACAGCCTAGCGGGTCCTACGAG.

About this clone: The CDR3 end lies 3 residues beyond the end of the read and is filled in from the germline J gene. This chain connects TRBV20-1 to TRBJ2-5; 9 nucleotides line up with TRBD2. Germline V CDR1 and CDR2: DFQATT, SNEGSKA (reference sequence). Germline trimming cut 3 bases from V and 1 base from J; bases unmatched to any gene: 6. The CDR3 extends over 15 amino acids. The CDR3 loop is CSASPGLALQETQYF. The sequenced CDR3 bases are TGCAGTGCTAGCCCGGGACTAGCCCTCCAAGAGACC.

Notes on this clone: With the read ending 3 residues before the CDR3 end, the germline J gene is used to fill in that end. This chain connects TRBV2 to TRBJ2-2, with TRBD2 identical over 7 bases. This CDR3 is built from 19 residues. Germline V lookup: CDR1 SNHLY, CDR2 FYNNEI. The V gene end was trimmed by 6 bases and the J gene end by 0 bases; junction bases not matched to a gene: 16. This CDR3 reads CASRGGDPGRWSNTGELFF. The part of the CDR3 DNA that was read is TGTGCCAGCAGGGGGGGGGACCCCGGGAGATGGTCGAACACCGGGGAG. The variable domain in full, with the rest retrieved from reference TRBV2 and TRBJ2-2, is EPEVTQTPSHQVTQMGQEVILRCVPISNHLYFYWYRQILGQKVEFLVSFYNNEISEKSEIFDDQFSVERPDGSNFTLKIRSTKLEDSAMYFCASRGGDPGRWSNTGELFFGEGSRLTVL.

To note about this clone: The read comes to an end 3 residues before the CDR3 does, leaving the germline J gene to fill in the end. This sequence joins TRBV7-9 and TRBJ2-1, with D unresolved. The CDR3 loop spans 13 amino acids. Germline values: CDR1 SEHNR, CDR2 FQNEAQ (reference sequence). V was trimmed by 4 bases and J by 6 bases, leaving 10 bases between them. The CDR3 DNA, read in part, is TGTGCCAGCAGCTCTAGTGTGTCCAATGAG. Protein product: CASSSSVSNE. Given in full, the CDR3 is CASSSSVSNEQFF.

Judged by frequency, this clone is large. Coverage ceases 3 residues before the CDR3 finishes, and the germline J gene fills in the end. This chain joins TRBV5-1 and TRBJ2-6; TRBD1 is a possible D gene (5 bases). V shed 2 bases and J shed 0 bases, with 12 bases lying between them. Germline values: CDR1 SGHRS, CDR2 YFSETQ. The CDR3 is 17 amino acids. CDR3 bases read: TGCGCCAGCAGCTTTAGGGGTTGGTCCTCTGGGGCCAACGTC. Its translation: CASSFRGWSSGANV. In full, the CDR3 is CASSFRGWSSGANVLTF.

On this clone: The CDR3 is cut off 3 residues early in the read; its end comes from the germline J gene. This chain connects TRBV7-3 to TRBJ2-3; 11 nucleotides align to TRBD2. Trimming removed 5 bases from V and 4 bases from J; junction bases left unmatched: 14. Germline-derived CDR1 and CDR2 are SGHTA and FQGTGA. The CDR3 loop spans 18 amino acids. CDR3 bases read: TGTGCCAGCAGCCCTAGCGGGAGGCTCTTCGGGGTAGCAGATACG. Encoded protein: CASSPSGRLFGVADT. The whole CDR3 protein is CASSPSGRLFGVADTQYF.

Points on this clone: The read terminates 3 residues ahead of where the CDR3 ends, so the germline J gene completes it. The genes are TRBV19 and TRBJ2-7, with a weak D call TRBD1 (6 bases). Between the trimmed V and J ends, which lost 4 bases and 2 bases, there was a span of 12 bases. Germline CDR1 LNHDA, CDR2 SQIVND (reference sequence). The CDR3 loop spans 14 amino acids. The CDR3: CASSRRGQTYEQYF. The part of the CDR3 DNA that was read is TGTGCCAGTAGTAGAAGAGGACAGACCTACGAG.

On this clone itself: The sequence runs out 3 residues before the end of the CDR3; the remainder is reconstructed from the germline J gene. The rearrangement joins TRBV18 to TRBJ1-2, with a tentative D call TRBD1 (6 bases). Per germline, CDR1 KGHSH and CDR2 LQKENI. The CDR3 has 15 amino acids. Between the trimmed V and J ends, which lost 5 bases and 4 bases, there was a span of 17 bases. CDR3 loop: CASSSLTGQLYGYTF. Partial CDR3 DNA: TGTGCCAGCTCATCGCTTACCGGACAGCTCTATGGC.

On this clone: The CDR3 end is not reached by the read, which stops 3 residues before it; the germline J gene fills it in. The chain couples TRBV7-3 to TRBJ2-6; either TRBD1 or TRBD2 may fit D (5 bases each). The CDR3 runs to 18 residues. With 3 bases removed from V and 1 base from J, the gap between germline ends came to 16 bases. Germline V gene data show CDR1 as SGHTA and CDR2 as FQGTGA. This CDR3 is CASSFGQGDVSGANVLTF. Partial CDR3 DNA: TGTGCCAGCAGCTTTGGGCAGGGAGATGTTTCTGGGGCCAACGTC.

To note about this clone: The observed sequence ends 3 residues before the CDR3 terminus, with the missing tail filled in from the germline J gene. The chain recombines TRBV7-2 with TRBJ2-7; 9 bases match TRBD1. Germline V gene sequence: CDR1 SGHTA, CDR2 FQGNSA. V lost 5 bases and J lost 5; bases outside the gene matches: 7. This CDR3 contains 14 residues. The covered CDR3 bases are TGTGCCAGCAGCACCGGGACAGGGCCGCACGAG. Translating it yields CASSTGTGPHE. The CDR3 in its entirety is CASSTGTGPHEQYF.

In regard to this clone: The read ends 3 residues shy of where the CDR3 ends; the end is completed using the germline J gene. The chain employs TRBV6-1 and TRBJ1-2, with D tentatively TRBD1 (5 bases). V was clipped by 0 bases and J by 5 bases, with 10 bases between them. The germline CDR1 and CDR2 sequences are MNHNS and SASEGT. This CDR3 region has 14 residues. Partial CDR3 DNA: TGTGCCAGCAGTGAAGCGCAGAGGGGATATGGC. This codes for CASSEAQRGYG. The entire CDR3 sequence reads CASSEAQRGYGYTF.

With respect to this clone: The read falls 3 residues short of the CDR3 end, and the missing part is taken from the germline J gene. V usage is TRBV13 and J usage is TRBJ2-4, with D perhaps TRBD1 (6 bases). Trimming stripped 3 bases from V and 2 bases from J, with 11 bases between. The CDR3 loop spans 15 amino acids. CDR1 PRHDT and CDR2 FYEKMQ come from the germline V gene (reference sequence). Incomplete CDR3 DNA: TGTGCCAGCAGCTTGGGGGCAGGAACCAAAAACATT. Its translation: CASSLGAGTKNI. The CDR3 in full is CASSLGAGTKNIQYF.

As for this clone: The read ends 3 residues shy of where the CDR3 ends; the end is completed using the germline J gene. The chain links TRBV19 to TRBJ1-5; D is unresolved. Germline loops: CDR1 LNHDA, CDR2 SQIVND (reference sequence). The CDR3 runs 13 residues. V was shortened by 7 bases and J by 0 bases, with 7 bases between the two germline ends. The DNA read from the CDR3 is TGTGCCAGTAACCAGCGTAGCAATCAGCCC. Amino acids: CASNQRSNQP. The whole CDR3 sequence reads CASNQRSNQPQHF.

About this clone: The CDR3 extends 3 residues past the end of the read, so its final part is completed from the germline J gene. The chain joins TRBV19 to TRBJ1-1; D uncertain. Germline V gene data show CDR1 as LNHDA and CDR2 as SQIVND (reference sequence). The ends were cut back, 6 bases at V and 1 base at J, with 9 bases in the middle. This CDR3 has 13 residues. CDR3 DNA (partial): TGTGCCAGTAGGTTTCGCGAGAACACTGAA. Amino acids: CASRFRENTE. Given in full, the CDR3 is CASRFRENTEAFF.

A word on this clone: The read gets to within 3 residues of the CDR3 end, and the germline J gene fills in the rest. The chain recombines TRBV7-2 with TRBJ2-7; weak D call: TRBD2 (6 bases). The CDR3 length is 15 residues. Deletions cut 0 bases from V and 0 bases from J, with 9 bases between. CDR1 SGHTA and CDR2 FQGNSA come from the germline V gene. CDR3 loop: CASSLALGGSYEQYF. CDR3 DNA, as far as it was read: TGTGCCAGCAGCTTAGCGTTGGGGGGCTCCTACGAG.

On this clone itself: The read terminates 3 residues before the CDR3 end, so the remaining end is supplied by the germline J gene. V gene TRBV7-9 combines with J gene TRBJ1-1; a weak D match, TRBD1 (6 bases). The CDR3 runs to 11 residues. Germline-derived CDR1 and CDR2 are SEHNR and FQNEAQ (reference sequence). CDR3 bases read: TGTGCCAGCAGTTTACAGGGCGCA. Translation: CASSLQGA. The whole CDR3 protein is CASSLQGAAFF.

As to this clone: The read ends 3 residues early relative to the CDR3; the germline J gene fills the gap. The rearrangement links TRBV27 to TRBJ2-3; TRBD1 matches 7 bases. J lost 5 bases, V lost 6 bases, and 8 bases had no gene match. The CDR3 covers 14 residues. From germline, CDR1 is MNHEY and CDR2 SMNVEV (reference sequence). The part of the CDR3 DNA that was read is TGTGCCAGCAGACCCCGGACAGGTGTAGATACG. This codes for CASRPRTGVDT. The entire CDR3 reads CASRPRTGVDTQYF.

A remark on this clone: Sequencing ends 3 residues short of the CDR3 end; the germline J gene provides the rest. The genes are TRBV5-1 and TRBJ2-3; 7 bases fit TRBD2. The V gene end was trimmed by 0 bases and the J gene end by 2 bases; junction bases not matched to a gene: 12. This CDR3 contains 18 residues. The germline gives CDR1 SGHRS, CDR2 YFSETQ. Incomplete CDR3 DNA: TGCGCCAGCAGCTTGGACAGGTCCCTAGCGGAGCTCACAGATACG. Protein sequence: CASSLDRSLAELTDT. The full CDR3 protein is CASSLDRSLAELTDTQYF.

A word on this clone: The read terminates 3 residues before the CDR3 end, so the remaining end is supplied by the germline J gene. The V and J genes are TRBV5-1 and TRBJ2-7; 10 nucleotides match TRBD1. The CDR3 contains 15 residues. In germline, CDR1 is SGHRS, CDR2 YFSETQ. The V gene end was trimmed by 2 bases and the J gene end by 1 base; junction bases not matched to a gene: 3. CDR3 sequence reads: CASSFRDRGSYEQYF. The sequenced CDR3 bases are TGCGCCAGCAGCTTCCGGGACAGGGGTTCCTACGAG.

Partial CDR3 DNA: TGCAGTGCTAAAGGGCTAGCGACCTACAATGAG. Its translation: CSAKGLATYNE. The full CDR3 reads CSAKGLATYNEQFF. The J gene is TRBJ2-1, the V gene TRBV20-1, with TRBD2 as a possible D gene (6 bases). The read ends 3 residues shy of where the CDR3 ends; the end is completed using the germline J gene. The CDR3 has 14 residues. V dropped 4 bases and J dropped 2 bases, with 12 bases sitting between them. Germline CDR1 DFQATT, CDR2 SNEGSKA (reference sequence).